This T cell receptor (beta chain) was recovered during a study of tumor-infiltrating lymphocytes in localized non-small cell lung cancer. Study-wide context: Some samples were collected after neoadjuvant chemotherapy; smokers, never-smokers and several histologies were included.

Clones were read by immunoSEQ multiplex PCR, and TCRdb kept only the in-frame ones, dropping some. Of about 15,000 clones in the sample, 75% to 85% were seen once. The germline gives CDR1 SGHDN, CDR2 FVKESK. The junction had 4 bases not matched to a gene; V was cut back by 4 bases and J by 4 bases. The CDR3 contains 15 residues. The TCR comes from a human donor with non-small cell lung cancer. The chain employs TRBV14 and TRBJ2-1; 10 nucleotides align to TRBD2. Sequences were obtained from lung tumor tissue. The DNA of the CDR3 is TGTGCCAGCAGCCTAACTAGCGGGGCGTACAATGAGCAGTTCTTC. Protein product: CASSLTSGAYNEQFF.